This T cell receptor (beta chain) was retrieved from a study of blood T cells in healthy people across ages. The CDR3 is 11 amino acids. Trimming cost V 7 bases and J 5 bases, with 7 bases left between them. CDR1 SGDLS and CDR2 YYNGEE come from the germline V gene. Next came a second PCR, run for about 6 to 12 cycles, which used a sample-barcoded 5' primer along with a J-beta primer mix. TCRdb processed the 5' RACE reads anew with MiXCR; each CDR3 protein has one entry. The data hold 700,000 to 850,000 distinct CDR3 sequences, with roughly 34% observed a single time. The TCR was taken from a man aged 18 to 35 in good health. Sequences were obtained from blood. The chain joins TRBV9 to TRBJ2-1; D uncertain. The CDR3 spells CASQGNNEQFF. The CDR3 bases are TGTGCCAGCCAAGGTAACAATGAGCAGTTCTTC.